A single sample gave rise to the 29 T cell receptor beta chains below, sequenced in a study of cytomegalovirus exposure and HLA in healthy donors. Primers for the PCR totalled 60 Vbeta and 13 Jbeta. TCRdb's table, derived via immunoSEQ multiplex PCR, lists solely in-frame clones and lacks some. The repertoire has 150,000 to 200,000 clones, roughly 84% of them found once; the top ten carry approximately 0.26%. Sample: PBMCs. The receptors come from a boy between 10 and 17 years old in good health and CMV-seronegative.

Here the CDR3 reads CASTAGISGNTIYF. DNA of the CDR3: TGTGCCAGCACCGCAGGGATCTCTGGAAACACCATATATTTT. The genes are TRBV2 and TRBJ1-3, with a tentative D call TRBD1 (5 bases). This CDR3 contains 14 residues. Per germline, CDR1 SNHLY and CDR2 FYNNEI. Between the trimmed V and J ends, which lost 7 bases and 0 bases, there was a span of 10 bases.

The rearrangement uses TRBV4-2 and TRBJ2-1; TRBD2 matches at 8 bases. This CDR3 is 16 amino acids long. V trimming: 0 bases; J trimming: 4 bases; junction bases outside the gene matches: 5. Germline V gene sequence: CDR1 LGHNA, CDR2 YNFKEQ. CDR3 coding DNA: TGTGCCAGCAGCCAAGAGCGGCTAGCGGGTTACAATGAGCAGTTCTTC. Translated, it gives CASSQERLAGYNEQFF.

The chain combines TRBV6-5 with TRBJ1-2, with D maybe TRBD1 (5 bases). Germline assignment: CDR1 MNHEY and CDR2 SVGAGI. The CDR3 contains 15 residues. Trimming took off 6 bases at V and 3 bases at J, with 17 bases between the two ends. This CDR3 reads CASRRTGGSDYGYTF. For the CDR3, the DNA is TGTGCCAGCAGACGCACCGGGGGGTCTGACTATGGCTACACCTTC.

V gene TRBV9 combines with J gene TRBJ2-5; 9 bases are shared with TRBD2. The CDR3 sequence is 16 residues long. Germline values: CDR1 SGDLS, CDR2 YYNGEE. The V and J ends lost 4 bases and 5 bases, in that order; junction bases with no gene match: 12. CDR3 sequence: CASSLGASSGEETQYF. The DNA of the CDR3 is TGTGCCAGCAGCTTAGGGGCCTCTAGCGGGGAGGAGACCCAGTACTTC.

V and J are TRBV2 and TRBJ2-2, with TRBD2 matching 7 bases. The CDR3 length is 17 residues. The germline CDR1 and CDR2 sequences are SNHLY and FYNNEI. With V trimmed by 10 bases and J by 0 bases, 14 bases remained unmatched. CDR3 loop: CATAGRLADANTGELFF. The CDR3 coding sequence is TGTGCCACAGCAGGAAGGCTAGCGGATGCGAACACCGGGGAGCTGTTTTTT.

Notes on this clone: Other DNA sequences in this sample translate to the same CDR3. V usage is TRBV4-3 and J usage is TRBJ2-7; the match to TRBD1 covers 11 bases. The CDR3 has 14 amino acids. With V trimmed by 3 bases and J by 2 bases, 0 bases remained unmatched. Germline V gene data show CDR1 as LGHNA and CDR2 as YSLEER. The CDR3 DNA follows: TGCGCCAGCAGCCAGGGACAGGGGGCCTACGAGCAGTACTTC. Protein product: CASSQGQGAYEQYF.

The gene calls are TRBV30 and TRBJ2-1; TRBD2 agrees at 8 bases. V dropped 5 bases and J dropped 4; count of bases not matched to a gene: 7. This CDR3 contains 14 residues. Looked up from germline, CDR1 is GTSNPN and CDR2 is SVGIG (reference sequence). CDR3 DNA: TGTGCCTGGGGATCCGGGACTAGTTACAATGAGCAGTTCTTC. Amino acids: CAWGSGTSYNEQFF.

This chain links TRBV6-1 with TRBJ1-1; D gene ambiguous. Per germline, CDR1 MNHNS and CDR2 SASEGT. This CDR3 comprises 13 residues. Between the trimmed V and J ends, which lost 3 bases and 0 bases, there was a span of 5 bases. CDR3 sequence reads: CASSDSLNTEAFF. DNA of the CDR3: TGTGCCAGCAGTGATAGCTTGAACACTGAAGCTTTCTTT.

The chain has TRBV7-2 and TRBJ1-5, with 11 bases identical to TRBD1. The CDR3 consists of 15 residues. Unmatched junction bases numbered 3, after V lost 0 bases and J lost 8 bases. The germline CDR1 and CDR2 sequences are SGHTA and FQGNSA. CDR3 coding DNA: TGTGCCAGCAGCTTAGCGGGACAGGGGGTTGAGCCCCAGCATTTT. The encoded protein is CASSLAGQGVEPQHF.

The V gene is TRBV11-2, the J gene TRBJ2-2, with 7 bases fitting TRBD1. The CDR3 runs 16 residues. V lost 1 base to trimming and J lost 4 bases; unmatched junction nucleotides: 6. Germline values: CDR1 SGHAT, CDR2 FQNNGV. This CDR3 is CASSLAEGASTGELFF. In DNA, the CDR3 is TGTGCCAGCAGCTTAGCAGAGGGGGCGAGCACCGGGGAGCTGTTTTTT.

The chain recombines TRBV15 with TRBJ2-5, with 14 bases that match TRBD2. There are 15 residues in the CDR3. Unmatched junction bases numbered 1, after V lost 6 bases and J lost 1 base. CDR1 and CDR2 (germline): LNHNV, YYDKDF (reference sequence). CDR3 bases: TGTGCCACCAGGGGACTAGCGGGAGCCCAAGAGACCCAGTACTTC. Translated: CATRGLAGAQETQYF.

This clone turned up a few times. This chain uses TRBV4-3 with TRBJ1-2, with 7 nucleotides matching TRBD1. V dropped 0 bases and J dropped 2; count of bases not matched to a gene: 6. CDR1 is LGHNA and CDR2 is YSLEER in the germline V gene. CDR3 length: 16 amino acids. The DNA for the CDR3 is TGCGCCAGCAGCCAAGATCCAACCAGGGGGAACTATGGCTACACCTTC. Its protein product is CASSQDPTRGNYGYTF.

The chain joins TRBV19 to TRBJ2-1; D gene uncertain. The CDR3 length is 15 residues. Germline assignment: CDR1 LNHDA and CDR2 SQIVND (reference sequence). V was cut by 5 bases and J by 2 bases, with 13 bases left in between. The CDR3 protein is CASSVVLETYNEQFF. In nucleotides, the CDR3 is TGTGCCAGTAGTGTAGTTTTAGAGACCTACAATGAGCAGTTCTTC.

The gene calls are TRBV12-5 and TRBJ2-1; D is perhaps TRBD2 (6 bases). Trimming took 0 bases from V and 2 from J, leaving 8 bases between them. There are 15 residues in the CDR3. Germline CDR1 and CDR2: LGHNT and FRNRAP. The CDR3 spells CASGLVPGAYNEQFF. DNA for the CDR3: TGTGCTAGTGGTTTGGTACCGGGGGCCTACAATGAGCAGTTCTTC.

V and J are TRBV29-1 and TRBJ2-7; D may be TRBD1 (6 bases). Looked up from germline, CDR1 is SQVTM and CDR2 is ANQGSEA. The CDR3 sequence is 14 residues long. Trimming took off 6 bases at V and 6 bases at J, with 21 bases between the two ends. The CDR3 sequence is CSVVGQRVSGEQYF. The CDR3 bases are TGCAGCGTGGTCGGACAGAGGGTCTCGGGCGAGCAGTACTTC.

The rearrangement uses TRBV9 and TRBJ1-1; 8 bases match TRBD1. Germline CDR1 and CDR2: SGDLS and YYNGEE. CDR3 length: 16 amino acids. The V segment lost 5 bases and the J segment 0 bases; nucleotides outside the gene matches: 9. The CDR3 region is CASSPRQGRVNTEAFF. The CDR3 coding sequence is TGTGCCAGCAGTCCCCGACAGGGGAGGGTGAACACTGAAGCTTTCTTT.

The V call is TRBV29-1, the J call TRBJ2-7, with no clear D. Germline V gene data show CDR1 as SQVTM and CDR2 as ANQGSEA. Trimming stripped 6 bases from V and 2 bases from J, with 8 bases between. The CDR3 has 11 amino acids. This CDR3 is CSVIETYEQYF. Written as DNA, the CDR3 is TGCAGCGTCATAGAGACCTACGAGCAGTACTTC.

The CDR3: CASSYSRGTYEQYF. The CDR3 DNA reads TGTGCCAGCAGTTACTCACGCGGTACCTACGAGCAGTACTTC. V gene TRBV6-5 combines with J gene TRBJ2-7; D call uncertain. V gave up 0 bases and J gave up 2 bases, with 8 bases separating them. The CDR3 covers 14 residues. The germline CDR1 and CDR2 sequences are MNHEY and SVGAGI.

This chain links TRBV9 with TRBJ1-1; the D is unclear. The CDR3 has 15 residues. Germline V gene data show CDR1 as SGDLS and CDR2 as YYNGEE. V was cut by 0 bases and J by 1 base, with 10 bases left in between. The CDR3 nucleotides are TGTGCCAGCAGCGTAGGTAACAGAACGAACACTGAAGCTTTCTTT. It codes for CASSVGNRTNTEAFF.

The chain is built from TRBV28 and TRBJ2-1, with D possibly being TRBD1 (7 bases). The CDR3 is 15 amino acids. V was clipped by 3 bases and J by 12 bases, with 21 bases between them. The V gene's germline CDR1 is MDHEN and CDR2 SYDVKM. CDR3 in DNA: TGTGCCAGCAGTTTTGGCCCCCAGGGGGGCTTGAGGCAGTTCTTC. It encodes CASSFGPQGGLRQFF. Supplemented by reference TRBV28 and TRBJ2-1, the full variable domain reads DVKVTQSSRYLVKRTGEKVFLECVQDMDHENMFWYRQDPGLGLRLIYFSYDVKMKEKGDIPEGYSVSREKKERFSLILESASTNQTSMYLCASSFGPQGGLRQFFGPGTRLTVL.

The chain carries TRBV4-1 and TRBJ2-7, with a possible D match to TRBD2 (5 bases). The length of the CDR3 is 14 residues. CDR1 MGHRA and CDR2 YSYEKL come from the germline V gene. Trimming took 4 bases from V and 0 from J, leaving 10 bases between them. The CDR3 loop is CASSPRTSSYEQYF. The DNA of the CDR3 is TGCGCCAGCAGCCCACGTACTAGCTCCTACGAGCAGTACTTC.

This sequence joins TRBV19 and TRBJ1-6; unclear D gene. This CDR3 region has 15 residues. Germline assignment: CDR1 LNHDA and CDR2 SQIVND (reference sequence). V dropped 5 bases and J dropped 0 bases, with 8 bases sitting between them. The CDR3 DNA follows: TGTGCCAGTAGTGTGGGGAGCTCCTATAATTCACCCCTCCACTTT. Protein: CASSVGSSYNSPLHF.

This clone was seen only a few times. The rearrangement joins TRBV7-9 to TRBJ1-3, with TRBD1 matching 9 bases. The CDR3 has 14 amino acids. CDR1 SEHNR and CDR2 FQNEAQ come from the germline V gene (reference sequence). Trimming removed 5 bases from V and 4 bases from J; junction bases left unmatched: 3. CDR3 amino acids: CASSRTGDGNTIYF. CDR3 sequence (DNA): TGTGCCAGCAGCCGGACAGGGGACGGAAACACCATATATTTT.

V and J are TRBV27 and TRBJ2-7; 9 nucleotides align to TRBD1. J gave up 5 bases and V 7 bases, and 9 bases lay outside the gene matches. Germline values: CDR1 MNHEY, CDR2 SMNVEV (reference sequence). The CDR3 extends over 14 amino acids. The CDR3 coding sequence is TGTGCCAGCAATAAAAGACAGGGGGGGAACGAGCAGTACTTC. Its translation is CASNKRQGGNEQYF.

The chain carries TRBV2 and TRBJ1-1, with 8 bases aligning to TRBD1. The CDR3 contains 16 residues. Germline V gene lookup returns CDR1 SNHLY and CDR2 FYNNEI. V trimming: 5 bases; J trimming: 4 bases; junction bases outside the gene matches: 12. This chain's CDR3 is CASSSRTGKIGTEAFF. In nucleotides, the CDR3 is TGTGCCAGCAGTTCTCGGACAGGGAAGATCGGCACTGAAGCTTTCTTT.

This clone was observed once. The chain couples TRBV11-2 to TRBJ1-1; D unresolved. CDR3 length equals 12 residues. In germline, CDR1 is SGHAT, CDR2 FQNNGV. Trimming took off 7 bases at V and 4 bases at J, with 10 bases between the two ends. The CDR3 region has the DNA TGTGCCAGCAAGGGAGGGAGCACTGAAGCTTTCTTT. Encoded protein: CASKGGSTEAFF.

This chain uses TRBV10-2 with TRBJ2-7, with 8 bases identical to TRBD2. This CDR3 has 14 residues. In germline, CDR1 is WSHSY, CDR2 SAAADI. The J segment lost 6 bases and the V segment lost 6 bases, leaving 10 bases of the junction unmatched. The CDR3: CASSPTREESEQYF. As DNA, the CDR3 is TGCGCCAGCAGCCCCACGCGGGAGGAGAGCGAGCAGTACTTC.

The gene calls are TRBV9 and TRBJ2-3; 8 nucleotides match TRBD2. Germline trimming cut 0 bases from V and 2 bases from J; bases unmatched to any gene: 5. Germline V CDR1 and CDR2: SGDLS, YYNGEE. CDR3 length equals 16 residues. Here the CDR3 DNA reads TGTGCCAGCAGCGTAGGGAGTAGCGGGACCACAGATACGCAGTATTTT. The encoded protein is CASSVGSSGTTDTQYF.

The genes are TRBV18 and TRBJ1-1, with 9 bases matching TRBD1. V was clipped by 2 bases and J by 4 bases; unmatched bases: 8. The CDR3 is 16 amino acids. CDR1 KGHSH and CDR2 LQKENI come from the germline V gene. CDR3 sequence: CASSPRDRVMITEAFF. The CDR3 nucleotides are TGTGCCAGCTCACCAAGGGACAGGGTTATGATCACTGAAGCTTTCTTT.